The source of this T cell receptor beta chain is a study of blood T cell repertoires in COVID-19. Study-wide background: Sample material is recorded as cDNA or gDNA derived from T cells, B-cell-depleted T cells, or PBMCs.

Germline CDR1 and CDR2: SGHNT and YYREEE (reference sequence). With 3 bases removed from V and 2 bases from J, the gap between germline ends came to 7 bases. CDR3 size: 13 residues. Original processing notes: Using reference gene primer amplification, nucleated cell counts were estimated. Clones were sequenced by immunoSEQ multiplex PCR, and TCRdb holds only the in-frame ones, with some missing. V and J calls and clone size are copied from that table; D and trimming were computed from the DNA. Here the sample spans some 70,000 clones, 89% being singletons. The chain has TRBV5-4 and TRBJ2-3; D is uncertain. The sample was peripheral blood. The receptor's source is a middle-aged man with active COVID-19. This CDR3 reads CASSSDTTDTQYF. The CDR3 DNA follows: TGTGCCAGCAGCTCTGACACCACAGATACGCAGTATTTT.